The clone carrying this T cell receptor (beta chain) was found many times. Template-switching 5'RACE yielded the TCR cDNA; a universal primer site and UMIs were added in the process. TCRdb re-analysed the 5' RACE reads in MiXCR, keeping a single row per CDR3 protein. Counted here are a few hundred thousand distinct CDR3 sequences, approximately 16% occurring once; the ten biggest clones make up about 18%. The data originate from a study of T cells after yellow fever vaccination. The CDR3 covers 14 residues. Germline CDR1 and CDR2: SGHTA and FQGNSA. The germline V and J ends were trimmed by 0 bases and 1 base, with 5 bases remaining between them.

V gene TRBV7-2 combines with J gene TRBJ2-3; no clear D gene. The clonotype originates from a man aged 18 to 30 who received the YFV17D yellow fever vaccine. This material consisted of PBMCs, taken more than 4 days after the first yellow fever vaccination. CDR3 protein: CASSLAPGTDTQYF. The CDR3 nucleotides read TGTGCCAGCAGCTTAGCGCCGGGCACAGATACGCAGTATTTT.